A single sample is the source of the 25 T cell receptor beta chains below, sequenced in a study of blood T cell repertoires in COVID-19. Assay: immunoSEQ multiplex PCR; the TCRdb copy retains only in-frame clones and omits some. The table records more than 110,000 clones, under 85% of them present only once. Sequencing input: PBMCs or T cells enriched from blood (not recorded which). The receptor source for this set is a woman under 30 who had been exposed to COVID-19.

V and J are TRBV24-1 and TRBJ2-3; 10 nucleotides match TRBD1. Trimming took 3 bases from V and 0 from J; bases not matched to a gene: 5. Germline loops: CDR1 KGHDR, CDR2 SFDVKD. There are 17 residues in the CDR3. CDR3: CATSDVTGGESTDTQYF. The CDR3 coding sequence is TGTGCCACCAGTGATGTGACAGGGGGCGAAAGCACAGATACGCAGTATTTT.

The count of this clone is one. The J gene is TRBJ2-3, the V gene TRBV27, with D maybe TRBD1 (6 bases). Germline CDR1 and CDR2: MNHEY and SMNVEV (reference sequence). V shed 5 bases and J shed 2 bases, with 17 bases lying between them. The CDR3 sequence is 16 residues long. CDR3 coding DNA: TGTGCCAGCAGTCCACGGGGCTGGGGGCCCACAGATACGCAGTATTTT. Its protein is CASSPRGWGPTDTQYF.

V and J are TRBV10-3 and TRBJ1-2, with D tentatively TRBD1 (6 bases). This CDR3 comprises 14 residues. Trimming shortened V by 8 bases and J by 4 bases, and 17 bases separated the two germline ends. Germline values: CDR1 ENHRY, CDR2 SYGVKD. The CDR3 nucleotides are TGTGCCATCCCAACAGGGCAAGGACGCTATGGCTACACCTTC. This codes for CAIPTGQGRYGYTF.

The chain couples TRBV7-9 to TRBJ1-2; 10 nucleotides line up with TRBD1. The CDR3 is 13 amino acids. J lost 7 bases, V lost 1 base, and 0 bases had no gene match. The germline CDR1 and CDR2 sequences are SEHNR and FQNEAQ (reference sequence). The CDR3 DNA sequence: TGTGCCAGCAGCTTAGGGACAGGGGGTGGCTACACCTTC. It codes for CASSLGTGGGYTF.

The chain links TRBV6-1 to TRBJ2-5, with a possible D match to TRBD2 (6 bases). Germline CDR1 reads MNHNS; CDR2 reads SASEGT. V lost 1 base and J 2 bases, leaving 14 bases between the germline ends. The CDR3 has 16 amino acids. The DNA of the CDR3 is TGTGCCAGCAGTGAAGGGCGGGATCCACCTCAAGAGACCCAGTACTTC. Its protein is CASSEGRDPPQETQYF.

V is TRBV12-3 or TRBV12-4 and J is TRBJ2-1; a possible D gene is TRBD2 (5 bases). V lost 5 bases and J lost 0, with 5 bases in between. This CDR3 is 13 amino acids long. The CDR3 DNA follows: TGTGCCAGCAGTCGGGACTCCTACAATGAGCAGTTCTTC. Translating gives CASSRDSYNEQFF.

The V call is TRBV27, the J call TRBJ1-6; TRBD1 matches 7 bases. J was trimmed by 10 bases and V by 1 base; bases with no gene match: 4. CDR3 length: 14 amino acids. CDR1 and CDR2 (germline): MNHEY, SMNVEV (reference sequence). The CDR3 DNA sequence: TGTGCCAGCAGTTTATTGGACAGGACCTCACCCCTCCACTTT. Amino acid sequence: CASSLLDRTSPLHF.

This clone has a count of ten or more. The chain is built from TRBV12-5 and TRBJ2-2; 9 bases line up with TRBD1. The V segment lost 0 bases and the J segment 6 bases; nucleotides outside the gene matches: 14. The CDR3 is 19 amino acids. Germline V gene sequence: CDR1 LGHNT, CDR2 FRNRAP. CDR3: CASGLVSVLWDRVPGELFF. CDR3 nucleotides: TGTGCTAGTGGTTTGGTATCCGTTTTATGGGACAGGGTCCCCGGGGAGCTGTTTTTT. The variable domain in full, completed from reference TRBV12-5 and TRBJ2-2, reads DARVTQTPRHKVTEMGQEVTMRCQPILGHNTVFWYRQTMMQGLELLAYFRNRAPLDDSGMPKDRFSAEMPDATLATLKIQPSEPRDSAVYFCASGLVSVLWDRVPGELFFGEGSRLTVL.

This clone is a singleton in its sample. This chain links TRBV5-1 with TRBJ2-5, with TRBD1 matching 8 bases. Losses at the gene ends were 4 bases for V and 4 bases for J; bases not matched to a gene: 9. This CDR3 is 15 amino acids long. CDR1 SGHRS and CDR2 YFSETQ come from the germline V gene. The CDR3 DNA sequence: TGCGCCAGCAGCCCGTTATCAGGGGGCTCAGAGACCCAGTACTTC. This codes for CASSPLSGGSETQYF.

This sequence joins TRBV13 and TRBJ1-1, with D maybe TRBD1 (6 bases). Trimming removed 5 bases from V and 10 bases from J, with 23 bases in between. Germline CDR1 PRHDT, CDR2 FYEKMQ (reference sequence). The length of the CDR3 is 15 residues. CDR3 in DNA: TGTGCCAGCAGCCGATCGGGGGGACAAGGGCGCAGAGCTTTCTTT. Translating gives CASSRSGGQGRRAFF.

V gene TRBV28 combines with J gene TRBJ1-1, with 9 bases identical to TRBD1. CDR3 length: 14 amino acids. The V gene end was trimmed by 5 bases and the J gene end by 9 bases; junction bases not matched to a gene: 10. Germline values: CDR1 MDHEN, CDR2 SYDVKM. The CDR3 DNA reads as TGTGCCAGCAGTGAAGCCGGGACAGGGTCTAAAGCTTTCTTT. This codes for CASSEAGTGSKAFF.

The J gene is TRBJ1-1, the V gene TRBV19; unclear D gene. The CDR3 extends over 9 amino acids. CDR1 and CDR2 from the germline V gene are LNHDA and SQIVND (reference sequence). Trimming took 11 bases from V and 10 from J, leaving 11 bases between them. The CDR3 loop is CAPYPGAFF. CDR3 coding DNA: TGTGCCCCTTACCCGGGAGCTTTCTTT.

The chain has TRBV6-5 and TRBJ1-5; TRBD1 might be the D (6 bases). Germline V gene sequence: CDR1 MNHEY, CDR2 SVGAGI. V lost 8 bases, J lost 5 bases, and 13 bases lay in between. The CDR3 spans 13 residues. CDR3 in DNA: TGTGCCAGCCAGGACAGCCGCTATCAGCCCCAGCATTTT. Translated: CASQDSRYQPQHF.

The V gene is TRBV2, the J gene TRBJ2-7, with 7 positions matching TRBD2. The germline V gene encodes CDR1 SNHLY and CDR2 FYNNEI. This CDR3 comprises 16 residues. V lost 2 bases to trimming and J lost 6 bases; unmatched junction nucleotides: 13. CDR3 residues: CASSERFEGGPLEQYF. The CDR3 DNA follows: TGTGCCAGCAGTGAACGATTTGAGGGAGGGCCCCTCGAGCAGTACTTC.

This CDR3 is CASSLTGQGLHGYF. CDR3 nucleotide sequence: TGTGCCAGCAGTTTGACAGGGCAGGGTCTACATGGGTACTTC. The chain employs TRBV5-8 and TRBJ2-7, with 7 positions matching TRBD1. Germline V gene data show CDR1 as SGHTS and CDR2 as YDEGEE. V dropped 5 bases and J dropped 12; count of bases not matched to a gene: 17. The CDR3 totals 14 residues. Combining the CDR3 with reference TRBV5-8 and TRBJ2-7 gives the whole variable domain EAGVTQSPTHLIKTRGQQATLRCSPISGHTSVYWYQQALGLGLQFLLWYDEGEERNRGNFPPRFSGRQFPNYSSELNVNALELEDSALYLCASSLTGQGLHGYFGPGTRLTVT.

The chain couples TRBV7-9 to TRBJ2-5; no clear D. The V gene lost 4 bases and the J gene lost 2 bases, with 14 bases spanning the gap. Germline lookup yields CDR1 SEHNR and CDR2 FQNEAQ (reference sequence). The CDR3 sequence is 15 residues long. The CDR3 DNA is TGTGCCAGCAGCTGGAGTACGGAATTACAAGAGACCCAGTACTTC. Translated: CASSWSTELQETQYF.

The gene calls are TRBV4-3 and TRBJ2-1, with TRBD2 identical over 8 bases. CDR1 is LGHNA and CDR2 is YSLEER in the germline V gene. V lost 0 bases to trimming and J lost 3 bases; unmatched junction nucleotides: 4. The CDR3 contains 16 residues. CDR3 bases: TGCGCCAGCAGCCAAGAGGTTACTAGCGGCTACAATGAGCAGTTCTTC. It encodes CASSQEVTSGYNEQFF.

This chain joins TRBV19 and TRBJ2-1, with 11 bases identical to TRBD2. Germline CDR1 LNHDA, CDR2 SQIVND (reference sequence). V dropped 4 bases and J dropped 8; count of bases not matched to a gene: 4. CDR3 length: 14 residues. CDR3 bases: TGTGCCAGTAGTAAGGGACTAGCGGTAGATGAGCAGTTCTTC. Translation: CASSKGLAVDEQFF.

The rearrangement joins TRBV2 to TRBJ2-1; possibly TRBD2 for D (6 bases). CDR3 length: 15 residues. In germline, CDR1 is SNHLY, CDR2 FYNNEI. Trimming removed 6 bases from V and 0 bases from J, with 12 bases in between. The CDR3 nucleotides read TGTGCCAGCAGGGGCTGGGGAGGCTCCTACAATGAGCAGTTCTTC. Protein product: CASRGWGGSYNEQFF.

The chain recombines TRBV6-5 with TRBJ1-2; the match to TRBD1 covers 9 bases. After removal of 2 bases from V and 5 bases from J, the junction contained 3 bases not matched to a gene. Germline V lookup: CDR1 MNHEY, CDR2 SVGAGI. The length of the CDR3 is 14 residues. The CDR3 is CASSYRDRVYGYTF. CDR3 sequence (DNA): TGTGCCAGCAGTTACCGGGACAGGGTATATGGCTACACCTTC.

The chain joins TRBV28 to TRBJ2-7; TRBD1 matches at 7 bases. Trimming removed 6 bases from V and 7 bases from J; junction bases left unmatched: 15. The CDR3 spans 15 residues. The germline CDR1 and CDR2 sequences are MDHEN and SYDVKM. CDR3: CASRPGTASGREQYF. The CDR3 nucleotides are TGTGCCAGCAGGCCTGGGACAGCCTCAGGAAGAGAGCAGTACTTC.

This clone was found once. V and J are TRBV27 and TRBJ2-7; D may be TRBD1 (6 bases). V lost 6 bases and J 4 bases, leaving 16 bases between the germline ends. CDR1 and CDR2 from the germline V gene are MNHEY and SMNVEV (reference sequence). The CDR3 contains 14 residues. Here the CDR3 DNA reads TGTGCCAGCAGCTACAGGGCCCCCCCTTACGAGCAGTACTTC. As protein: CASSYRAPPYEQYF.

V and J are TRBV10-3 and TRBJ2-7; 10 positions match TRBD1. V gave up 6 bases and J gave up 1 base; unmatched junction bases: 3. This CDR3 is built from 14 residues. The germline CDR1 and CDR2 sequences are ENHRY and SYGVKD. CDR3 protein: CAISRDRGSYEQYF. In DNA form, the CDR3 reads TGTGCCATCAGCCGGGACAGGGGATCCTACGAGCAGTACTTC.

CDR3 DNA: TGTGCCAGTAGTATAGAGCGGGCTAGCGGGAACTCATACGAGCAGTACTTC. Amino acids: CASSIERASGNSYEQYF. The V call is TRBV19, the J call TRBJ2-7; TRBD2 matches at 9 bases. The ends lost 0 bases at V and 4 bases at J; junction bases unmatched: 10. This CDR3 spans 17 amino acids. The germline V gene encodes CDR1 LNHDA and CDR2 SQIVND (reference sequence).

This clone was seen once. The V gene is TRBV5-4, the J gene TRBJ2-7, with D possibly TRBD1 on 5 matching bases. Trimming removed 5 bases at V and 2 bases at J, with 11 bases between. This CDR3 is 13 amino acids long. Germline V CDR1 and CDR2: SGHNT, YYREEE (reference sequence). Here the CDR3 DNA reads TGTGCCAGCAGTCAGGGTTCCACCTACGAGCAGTACTTC. Translated, it gives CASSQGSTYEQYF.